The clone carrying this T cell receptor (beta chain) was counted once. Sequencing used immunoSEQ multiplex PCR; TCRdb keeps in-frame clones, though not all of them. The table lists over 80,000 clones, approximately 79% of them singletons. This sample was included in a study of blood T cell repertoires in COVID-19. V dropped 2 bases and J dropped 0 bases, with 11 bases sitting between them. The CDR3 loop spans 15 amino acids. From germline, CDR1 is ENHRY and CDR2 SYGVKD. This chain connects TRBV10-3 to TRBJ2-7; TRBD1 might be the D (5 bases). Sequenced sample: peripheral blood. The TCR sequence derives from a man aged 70-80 years with COVID-19, enrolled during active disease. The CDR3 spells CAISERGLSSYEQYF. In DNA, the CDR3 is TGTGCCATCAGTGAGAGGGGCTTGAGCTCCTACGAGCAGTACTTC.